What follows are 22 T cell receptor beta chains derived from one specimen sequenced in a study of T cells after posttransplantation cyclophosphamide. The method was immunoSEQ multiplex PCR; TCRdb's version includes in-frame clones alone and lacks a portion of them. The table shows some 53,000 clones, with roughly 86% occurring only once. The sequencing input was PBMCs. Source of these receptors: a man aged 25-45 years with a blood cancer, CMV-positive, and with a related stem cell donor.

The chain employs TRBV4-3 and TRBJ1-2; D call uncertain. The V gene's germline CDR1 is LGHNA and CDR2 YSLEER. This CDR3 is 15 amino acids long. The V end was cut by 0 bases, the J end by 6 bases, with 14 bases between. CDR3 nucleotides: TGCGCCAGCAGCCAAGATAGCCGGGGAATCGATGGCTACACCTTC. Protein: CASSQDSRGIDGYTF.

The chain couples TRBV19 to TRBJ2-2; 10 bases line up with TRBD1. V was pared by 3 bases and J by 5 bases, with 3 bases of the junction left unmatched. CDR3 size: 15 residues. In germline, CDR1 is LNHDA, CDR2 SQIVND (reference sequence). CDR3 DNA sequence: TGTGCCAGTAGTATTGGGGACAGGGGTACCGGGGAGCTGTTTTTT. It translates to CASSIGDRGTGELFF.

CDR3 bases: TGTGCCAGCAGCCCTGGGACTAGCGGGCCCGGGGAGCTGTTTTTT. It encodes CASSPGTSGPGELFF. J is TRBJ2-2 and V is TRBV11-3; 12 nucleotides match TRBD2. This CDR3 region has 15 residues. After removal of 5 bases from V and 6 bases from J, the junction contained 4 bases not matched to a gene. Germline V gene sequence: CDR1 SGHNT, CDR2 YENEEA.

The CDR3 spells CASSVGTGRGYTF. The CDR3 DNA reads TGTGCCAGCAGCGTAGGGACAGGGAGAGGCTACACCTTC. The chain carries TRBV5-6 and TRBJ1-2; 9 nucleotides line up with TRBD1. CDR3 length: 13 amino acids. Germline values: CDR1 SGHDT, CDR2 YYEEEE. Trimming cost V 4 bases and J 8 bases; bases outside gene matches: 6.

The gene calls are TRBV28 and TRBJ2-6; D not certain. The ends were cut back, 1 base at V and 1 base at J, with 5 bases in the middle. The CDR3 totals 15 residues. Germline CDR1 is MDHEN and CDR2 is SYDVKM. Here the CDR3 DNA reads TGTGCCAGCAGTTTATTTACATCTGGGGCCAACGTCCTGACTTTC. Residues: CASSLFTSGANVLTF.

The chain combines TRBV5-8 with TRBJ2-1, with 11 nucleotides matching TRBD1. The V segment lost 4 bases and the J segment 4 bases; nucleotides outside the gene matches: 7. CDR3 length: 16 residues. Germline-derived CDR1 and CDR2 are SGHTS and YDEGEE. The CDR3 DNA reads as TGTGCCAGCAGCCCTTGGGGGACAGGGGGGTACAATGAGCAGTTCTTC. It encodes CASSPWGTGGYNEQFF.

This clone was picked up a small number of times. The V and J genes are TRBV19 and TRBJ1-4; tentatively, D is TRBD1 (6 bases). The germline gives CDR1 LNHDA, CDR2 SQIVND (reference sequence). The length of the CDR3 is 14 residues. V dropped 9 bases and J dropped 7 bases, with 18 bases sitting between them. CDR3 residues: CARVLTGSSEKLFF. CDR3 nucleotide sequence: TGTGCCAGGGTCCTAACAGGGTCGAGTGAAAAACTGTTTTTT.

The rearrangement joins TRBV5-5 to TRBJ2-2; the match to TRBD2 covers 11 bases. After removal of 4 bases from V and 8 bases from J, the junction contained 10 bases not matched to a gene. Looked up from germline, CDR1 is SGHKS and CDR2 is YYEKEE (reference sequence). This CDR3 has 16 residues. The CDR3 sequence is CASSPGLAVRRGELFF. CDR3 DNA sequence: TGTGCCAGCAGCCCGGGACTAGCGGTTCGGAGGGGGGAGCTGTTTTTT.

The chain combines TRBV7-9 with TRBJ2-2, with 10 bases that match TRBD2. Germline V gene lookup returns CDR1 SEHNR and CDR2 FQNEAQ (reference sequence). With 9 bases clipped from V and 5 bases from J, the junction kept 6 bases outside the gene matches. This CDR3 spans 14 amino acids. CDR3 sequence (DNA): TGTGCCAGTACTAGCGGGACGACTACCGGGGAGCTGTTTTTT. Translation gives CASTSGTTTGELFF.

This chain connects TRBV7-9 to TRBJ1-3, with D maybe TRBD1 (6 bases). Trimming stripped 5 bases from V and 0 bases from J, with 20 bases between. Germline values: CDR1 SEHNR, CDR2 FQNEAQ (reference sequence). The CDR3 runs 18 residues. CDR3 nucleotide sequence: TGTGCCAGCAGCCCTTCGCACAGGGTTATTCTCTCTGGAAACACCATATATTTT. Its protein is CASSPSHRVILSGNTIYF.

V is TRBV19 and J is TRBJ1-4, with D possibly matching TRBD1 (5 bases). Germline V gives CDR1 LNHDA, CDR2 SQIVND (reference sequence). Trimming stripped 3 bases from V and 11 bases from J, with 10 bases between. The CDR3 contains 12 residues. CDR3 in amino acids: CASSIQGGKLFF. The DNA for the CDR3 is TGTGCCAGTAGTATCCAGGGTGGGAAACTGTTTTTT. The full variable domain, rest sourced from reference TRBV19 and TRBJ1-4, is DGGITQSPKYLFRKEGQNVTLSCEQNLNHDAMYWYRQDPGQGLRLIYYSQIVNDFQKGDIAEGYSVSREKKESFPLTVTSAQKNPTAFYLCASSIQGGKLFFGSGTQLSVL.

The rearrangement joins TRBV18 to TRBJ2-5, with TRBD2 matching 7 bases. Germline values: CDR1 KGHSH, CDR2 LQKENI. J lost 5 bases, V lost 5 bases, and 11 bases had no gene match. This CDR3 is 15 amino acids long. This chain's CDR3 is CASSSRGGFDETQYF. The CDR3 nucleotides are TGTGCCAGCTCATCCCGCGGGGGATTCGATGAGACCCAGTACTTC.

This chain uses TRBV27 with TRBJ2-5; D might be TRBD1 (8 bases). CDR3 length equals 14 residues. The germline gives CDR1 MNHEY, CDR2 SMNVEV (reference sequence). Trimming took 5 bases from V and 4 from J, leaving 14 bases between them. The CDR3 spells CASSPHRGGETQYF. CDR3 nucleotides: TGTGCCAGCAGTCCCCACAGGGGGGGAGAGACCCAGTACTTC.

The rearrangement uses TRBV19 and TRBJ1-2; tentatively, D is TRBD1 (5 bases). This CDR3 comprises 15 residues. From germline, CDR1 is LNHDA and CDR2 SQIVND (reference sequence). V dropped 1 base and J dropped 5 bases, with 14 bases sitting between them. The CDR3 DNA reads TGTGCCAGTAGTATAGGTCGGACAAGTAAATATGGCTACACCTTC. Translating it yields CASSIGRTSKYGYTF.

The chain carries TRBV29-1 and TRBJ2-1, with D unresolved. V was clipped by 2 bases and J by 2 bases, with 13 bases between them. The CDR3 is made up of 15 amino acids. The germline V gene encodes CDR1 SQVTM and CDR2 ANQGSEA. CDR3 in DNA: TGCAGCGTTGAACTCGACACGAGCCCCTACAATGAGCAGTTCTTC. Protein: CSVELDTSPYNEQFF.

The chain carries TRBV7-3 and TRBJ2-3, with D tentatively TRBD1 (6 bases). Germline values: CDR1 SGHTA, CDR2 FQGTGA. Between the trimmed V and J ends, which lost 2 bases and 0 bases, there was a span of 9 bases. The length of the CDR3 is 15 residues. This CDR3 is CASSLQGLSTDTQYF. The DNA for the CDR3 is TGTGCCAGCAGCTTACAGGGGCTGAGCACAGATACGCAGTATTTT.

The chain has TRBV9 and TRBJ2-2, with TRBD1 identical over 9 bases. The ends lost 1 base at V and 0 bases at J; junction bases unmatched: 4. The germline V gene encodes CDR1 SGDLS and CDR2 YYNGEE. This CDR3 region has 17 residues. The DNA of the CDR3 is TGTGCCAGCAGCGTACTTGGGACAGGGTCGAACACCGGGGAGCTGTTTTTT. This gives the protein CASSVLGTGSNTGELFF. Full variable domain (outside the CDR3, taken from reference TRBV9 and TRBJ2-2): DSGVTQTPKHLITATGQRVTLRCSPRSGDLSVYWYQQSLDQGLQFLIQYYNGEERAKGNILERFSAQQFPDLHSELNLSSLELGDSALYFCASSVLGTGSNTGELFFGEGSRLTVL.

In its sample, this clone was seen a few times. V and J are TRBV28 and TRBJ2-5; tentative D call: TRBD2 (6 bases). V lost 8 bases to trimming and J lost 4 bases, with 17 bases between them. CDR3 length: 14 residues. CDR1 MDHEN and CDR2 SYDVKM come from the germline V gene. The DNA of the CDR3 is TGTGCCAGCCTCCTCGGGGGTGTAGGAGAGACCCAGTACTTC. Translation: CASLLGGVGETQYF.

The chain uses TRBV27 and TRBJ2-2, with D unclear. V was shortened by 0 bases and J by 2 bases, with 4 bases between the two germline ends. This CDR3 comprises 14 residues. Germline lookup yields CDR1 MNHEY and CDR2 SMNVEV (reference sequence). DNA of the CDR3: TGTGCCAGCAGTTTATCGAGAAACACCGGGGAGCTGTTTTTT. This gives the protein CASSLSRNTGELFF.

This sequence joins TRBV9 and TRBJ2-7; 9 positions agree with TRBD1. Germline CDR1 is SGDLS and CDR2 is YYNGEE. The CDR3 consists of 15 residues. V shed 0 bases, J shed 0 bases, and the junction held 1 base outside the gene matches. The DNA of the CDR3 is TGTGCCAGCAGCGTAGGGACAGGGGTCTCCTACGAGCAGTACTTC. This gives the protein CASSVGTGVSYEQYF.

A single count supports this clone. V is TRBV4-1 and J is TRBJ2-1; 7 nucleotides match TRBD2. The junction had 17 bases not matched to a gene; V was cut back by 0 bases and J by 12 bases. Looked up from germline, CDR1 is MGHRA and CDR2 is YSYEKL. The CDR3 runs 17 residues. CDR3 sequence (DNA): TGCGCCAGCAGCCAAGATTTAAGTGCGGGAGTGGGTTTCTCGCAGTTCTTC. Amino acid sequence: CASSQDLSAGVGFSQFF.

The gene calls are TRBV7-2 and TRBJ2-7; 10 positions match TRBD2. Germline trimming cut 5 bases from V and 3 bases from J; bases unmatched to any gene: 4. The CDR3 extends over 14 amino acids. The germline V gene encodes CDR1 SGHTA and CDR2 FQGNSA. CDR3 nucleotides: TGTGCCAGCAGCCCTAGGACTAGCGGCTACGAGCAGTACTTC. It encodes CASSPRTSGYEQYF.